This T cell receptor beta chain came from a study of T-cell reconstitution after alpha-beta-depleted transplantation in children. Library preparation (for TCRbeta) was performed with unique molecular identifiers. TCRdb recomputed calls from the PCR reads with MiXCR, one row per CDR3 protein. The repertoire holds roughly 500,000 distinct CDR3 sequences, with around a third as singletons. Germline CDR1 and CDR2: SGHRS and YFSETQ. CDR3 length equals 14 residues. The V end lost 3 bases, the J end lost 2 bases, and 11 bases lay between the germline ends. This clonotype was picked up many times. V is TRBV5-1 and J is TRBJ1-1; D might be TRBD1 (6 bases). This material consisted of PBMCs from the stem cell graft donor, taken from the stem cell graft. The sequence was collected from a human donor who donated a stem cell graft to a child with aplastic anemia. The CDR3 DNA sequence: TGCGCCAGCAGCTCAGGACAGCCTAACACTGAAGCTTTCTTT. As protein: CASSSGQPNTEAFF. Combining the CDR3 with reference TRBV5-1 and TRBJ1-1 gives the whole variable domain KAGVTQTPRYLIKTRGQQVTLSCSPISGHRSVSWYQQTPGQGLQFLFEYFSETQRNKGNFPGRFSGRQFSNSRSEMNVSTLELGDSALYLCASSSGQPNTEAFFGQGTRLTVV.